What follows is one TCR beta chain and its context. This sample is part of a study of cytomegalovirus exposure and HLA in healthy donors. The V and J ends lost 4 bases and 1 base, in that order; junction bases with no gene match: 8. CDR3 length: 16 amino acids. Looked up from germline, CDR1 is SGHRS and CDR2 is YFSETQ. The donors (healthy individuals) were bone marrow donors. With 60 Vbeta and 13 Jbeta primers, the PCR was carried out. Libraries were prepared by immunoSEQ multiplex PCR; TCRdb keeps only in-frame clonotypes and omits some of them. The sample holds around 110,000 clones, 80% to 90% seen once.

The genes are TRBV5-1 and TRBJ2-3; TRBD2 matches at 8 bases. Sequencing input: PBMCs. The receptor was isolated from a man between 50 and 59 years old in good health and CMV-seronegative. CDR3 residues: CASSPRDGGGTDTQYF. Here the CDR3 DNA reads TGCGCCAGCAGCCCGCGTGACGGGGGGGGCACAGATACGCAGTATTTT.